This T cell receptor (beta chain) is from a study of T cell responses to AZD1222 COVID-19 vaccine. Study-level points and caveats: Repertoire sampling happened only post peak T cell response. When two AZD1222 doses had been given, Spike-specific TCR breadth and depth rose.

The germline CDR1 and CDR2 sequences are LGHDT and YNNKEL (reference sequence). The CDR3 contains 14 residues. Unmatched junction bases numbered 10, after V lost 10 bases and J lost 6 bases. Method: immunoSEQ multiplex PCR; TCRdb's copy keeps in-frame clones and lacks some. The sample shows some 110,000 clones, 93% of them seen only once. This clone was seen just once. Its target is unknown. The V and J genes are TRBV3-1 (or the pseudogene TRBV3-2) and TRBJ2-2; 8 bases match TRBD2. The specimen was peripheral blood, collected on day 0 of AZD1222 vaccination. The sequence was obtained from an adult in good health. The CDR3 DNA reads TGTGCCAACGATGTAGCGGGAACCTCCGGGGAGCTGTTTTTT. Translating it yields CANDVAGTSGELFF.